The rows below give T cell receptor beta chains drawn from one sample of a study of blood T cell repertoires in COVID-19. Libraries were prepared by immunoSEQ multiplex PCR; TCRdb keeps only in-frame clonotypes and omits some of them. Here the sample spans roughly 250,000 clones, approximately 88% being singletons. Source material: peripheral blood. These receptors came from a woman in her twenties or thirties with acute or convalescent COVID-19. The CDR3 runs from the conserved cysteine through the conserved F or W. A D gene is named only where the DNA matches it firmly. Size is stated for part of the rows, as once, few or many counts, or as a class when the clone is expanded.

V: TRBV11-3; J: TRBJ2-2; D: TRBD2; size: -; DNA: TGTGCCAGCACTCTACTAGCGGGAGTTGCCGGGGAGCTGTTTTTT; CDR3: CASTLLAGVAGELFF
V: TRBV5-4; J: TRBJ2-3; D: TRBD2; size: -; DNA: TGTGCCAGCAGCTTGGGCCTAGCGGGTAGCACAGATACGCAGTATTTT; CDR3: CASSLGLAGSTDTQYF
V: TRBV30; J: TRBJ2-7; D: TRBD2; size: -; DNA: TGTGCCTGGAGCGGGAGGGCCCCCGAGCAGTACTTC; CDR3: CAWSGRAPEQYF
V: TRBV27; J: TRBJ2-7; D: -; size: -; DNA: TGTGCCAGCAGCCGGAGGGGATCCTACGAGCAGTACTTC; CDR3: CASSRRGSYEQYF
V: TRBV4-3; J: TRBJ2-1; D: TRBD2; size: -; DNA: TGCGCCAGCAGCCCGGGACTAGCGGGAGGATGGAATGAGCAGTTCTTC; CDR3: CASSPGLAGGWNEQFF
V: TRBV29-1; J: TRBJ2-7; D: -; size: -; DNA: TGCAGCGTTGGTCAGAACTACGAGCAGTACTTC; CDR3: CSVGQNYEQYF
V: TRBV19; J: TRBJ2-2; D: TRBD2; size: -; DNA: TGTGCCAGTGCTCGCCAGCGGGAGAACACCGGGGAGCTGTTTTTT; CDR3: CASARQRENTGELFF
V: TRBV9; J: TRBJ2-1; D: TRBD2; size: -; DNA: TGTGCCAGCAGCGTCCCCGGGACTAGCGCCAATGAGCAGTTCTTC; CDR3: CASSVPGTSANEQFF
V: TRBV4-3; J: TRBJ1-2; D: TRBD1; size: -; DNA: TGCGCCAGCAGCCAAGATGTTGGGACAGGGTATGGCTACACCTTC; CDR3: CASSQDVGTGYGYTF
V: TRBV7-2; J: TRBJ2-5; D: TRBD1; size: -; DNA: TGTGCCAGCAGCTTATCACAGGGGTCAGAGACCCAGTACTTC; CDR3: CASSLSQGSETQYF
V: TRBV19; J: TRBJ2-3; D: TRBD2; size: -; DNA: TGTGCCAGTAGTGGGCTAGCGGGGTCGACAGATACGCAGTATTTT; CDR3: CASSGLAGSTDTQYF
V: TRBV11-2; J: TRBJ2-4; D: TRBD2; size: -; DNA: TGTGCCAGCAGCCTCATAGCGGGAGGGGAAAAAAACATTCAGTACTTC; CDR3: CASSLIAGGEKNIQYF
V: TRBV5-4; J: TRBJ2-5; D: TRBD1; size: -; DNA: TGTGCCAGCAGCGTGGAGGACAGGGAAGAGACCCAGTACTTC; CDR3: CASSVEDREETQYF
V: TRBV7-8; J: TRBJ2-3; D: -; size: -; DNA: TGTGCCAGCAGCTCCCCCATTGGGTGGGCCCCCACAGATACGCAGTATTTT; CDR3: CASSSPIGWAPTDTQYF
V: TRBV11-1; J: TRBJ2-1; D: -; size: -; DNA: TGTGCCAGCAGCTTAGGACATCTGAAGGTCTTC; CDR3: CASSLGHLKVF
V: TRBV11-3; J: TRBJ2-2; D: TRBD1; size: -; DNA: TGTGCCAGCAGCGCAGGGACAGGCTTCACCACCGGGGAGCTGTTTTTT; CDR3: CASSAGTGFTTGELFF
V: TRBV4-3; J: TRBJ1-4; D: TRBD1; size: -; DNA: TGCGCCAGCAGCCAACGACAGGGAGGAGAAAAACTGTTTTTT; CDR3: CASSQRQGGEKLFF
V: TRBV29-1; J: TRBJ2-3; D: TRBD2; size: -; DNA: TGCAGCGTCGGCGGGGGAGAGGGCACAGATACGCAGTATTTT; CDR3: CSVGGGEGTDTQYF
V: TRBV7-9; J: TRBJ1-1; D: TRBD1; size: -; DNA: TGTGCCAGCAGCTTAGCGAGGACAGGGAAGCCCACTGAAGCTTTCTTT; CDR3: CASSLARTGKPTEAFF
V: TRBV5-1; J: TRBJ2-7; D: TRBD2; size: once; DNA: TGCGCCAGCAGTTATGGACTAGCGCACTACGAGCAGTACTTC; CDR3: CASSYGLAHYEQYF
V: TRBV7-8; J: TRBJ2-6; D: -; size: -; DNA: TGTGCCAGCTCCGGGACTGGGGCCAACGTCCTGACTTTC; CDR3: CASSGTGANVLTF
V: TRBV20-1; J: TRBJ1-5; D: -; size: -; DNA: TGCAGTGCCCGAGCCGAAGAAAGCCAGCATTTT; CDR3: CSARAEESQHF
V: TRBV5-1; J: TRBJ2-1; D: TRBD1; size: once; DNA: TGCGCCAGCAGCTTATCCGGGACAGGGACGCGCAATGAGCAGTTCTTC; CDR3: CASSLSGTGTRNEQFF
V: TRBV27; J: TRBJ2-7; D: TRBD2; size: -; DNA: TGTGCCAGCAGTATGCGGACTAGCTACGAGCAGTACTTC; CDR3: CASSMRTSYEQYF
V: TRBV7-9; J: TRBJ1-2; D: -; size: -; DNA: TGTGCCAGCAGCTTTAGCTCCGGGGATGGCTACACCTTC; CDR3: CASSFSSGDGYTF
V: TRBV19; J: TRBJ1-2; D: TRBD1; size: -; DNA: TGTGCCAGTAGAGAACAGGGGATTACCAACTATGGCTACACCTTC; CDR3: CASREQGITNYGYTF
V: TRBV11-3; J: TRBJ2-1; D: -; size: -; DNA: TGTGCCAGCAGCTTCGCTAGAGAGCAGTTCTTC; CDR3: CASSFAREQFF
V: TRBV30; J: TRBJ2-6; D: TRBD1; size: once; DNA: TGTGCCTGGGGACAGGCCTCTGGGGCCAACGTCCTGACTTTC; CDR3: CAWGQASGANVLTF